This T cell receptor (beta chain) was found in a study of PD-1 blockade in classical Hodgkin lymphoma. Time point meaning: cycle 4 day 1 (C4D1), after 5 to 7 weeks of nivolumab. Relapse was seen in all patients after autologous stem cell transplantation, and brentuximab vedotin exposure was variable. Magnetic negative selection served to purify CD4+ T cells out of PBMCs that had been thawed. Sequencing used immunoSEQ multiplex PCR; TCRdb keeps in-frame clones, though not all of them. The table has nearly 20,000 clones, roughly 80% seen once. The CDR3 runs to 12 residues. Trimming took 0 bases from V and 6 from J, leaving 4 bases between them. From germline, CDR1 is SGHRS and CDR2 YFSETQ.

The chain couples TRBV5-1 to TRBJ2-1, with D uncertain. The sequence came from a human donor with classical Hodgkin lymphoma. The material sequenced was CD4+ T cells from blood, taken before the fourth cycle of nivolumab. As DNA, the CDR3 is TGCGCCAGCAGCTTGGGACGCAATGAGCAGTTCTTC. Its protein is CASSLGRNEQFF. Looking up the rest from reference TRBV5-1 and TRBJ2-1 gives the full variable domain: KAGVTQTPRYLIKTRGQQVTLSCSPISGHRSVSWYQQTPGQGLQFLFEYFSETQRNKGNFPGRFSGRQFSNSRSEMNVSTLELGDSALYLCASSLGRNEQFFGPGTRLTVL.